Listed below are T cell receptor beta chains from one sample, sequenced in a study of shared clonotypes between healthy human individuals. Method: immunoSEQ multiplex PCR; TCRdb's copy keeps in-frame clones and lacks some. The sample consists of roughly 2.5 million clones, roughly nine tenths of them appearing once. Sequencing was carried out using naive CD4+ T cells sorted from blood. Source of these receptors: a man between 18 and 29 years old in good health. The CDR3 runs from the conserved cysteine through the conserved F or W. Fields, in order: D gene, V gene, clone size, J gene, CDR3 protein, CDR3 DNA. A D gene is named only where the DNA matches it firmly. Part of the rows lack a size; the others show once, few, many or a class for expanded clones.

NA	TRBV28	NA	TRBJ2-1	CASRSPGLEQFF	TGTGCCAGCAGGTCGCCGGGACTCGAGCAGTTCTTC
NA	TRBV25-1	NA	TRBJ1-5	CASSSSGAMGQPQHF	TGTGCCAGCAGCTCTTCTGGAGCCATGGGGCAGCCCCAGCATTTT
NA	TRBV5-4	once	TRBJ2-2	CASSLDSGAGTGELFF	TGTGCCAGCAGCTTGGATTCGGGGGCCGGCACCGGGGAGCTGTTTTTT
NA	TRBV28	NA	TRBJ2-7	CASSPLPRNFGTYEQYF	TGTGCCAGCAGCCCGCTTCCGCGGAACTTTGGGACCTACGAGCAGTACTTC
NA	TRBV10-3	NA	TRBJ1-1	CAISEGQLNTEAFF	TGTGCCATCAGTGAGGGACAGTTGAACACTGAAGCTTTCTTT
NA	TRBV5-5	few	TRBJ1-5	CASSLWPMGGDQPQHF	TGTGCCAGCAGCCTATGGCCCATGGGCGGCGATCAGCCCCAGCATTTT
NA	TRBV5-4	NA	TRBJ2-7	CASSGGTQPYEQYF	TGTGCCAGCAGCGGGGGGACACAACCCTACGAGCAGTACTTC
NA	TRBV5-1	NA	TRBJ2-5	CASRDILQETQYF	TGCGCCAGCCGGGACATTCTTCAAGAGACCCAGTACTTC
NA	TRBV10-3	NA	TRBJ2-1	CAISEIVPGHEQFF	TGTGCCATCAGTGAGATCGTTCCGGGACATGAGCAGTTCTTC
NA	TRBV4-1	few	TRBJ1-5	CASSQRAGNQPQHF	TGCGCCAGCAGCCAAAGGGCAGGGAACCAGCCCCAGCATTTT
NA	TRBV29-1	NA	TRBJ2-5	CSVARDWETQYF	TGCAGCGTTGCCAGAGACTGGGAGACCCAGTACTTC
NA	TRBV10-3	NA	TRBJ2-5	CAISEGPGRETQYF	TGTGCCATCAGTGAGGGGCCGGGCCGGGAGACCCAGTACTTC
NA	TRBV28	few	TRBJ2-2	CASKGQGGELFF	TGTGCCAGCAAAGGTCAGGGCGGGGAGCTGTTTTTT
TRBD2	TRBV4-3	NA	TRBJ2-2	CASSRGLAGGANTGELFF	TGCGCCAGCAGCCGAGGACTAGCGGGAGGCGCGAACACCGGGGAGCTGTTTTTT
TRBD2	TRBV18	NA	TRBJ2-5	CASSPSLAGVSETQYF	TGTGCCAGCTCACCTTCTCTAGCGGGGGTTTCAGAGACCCAGTACTTC
NA	TRBV27	NA	TRBJ2-1	CASSFGGRSYNEQFF	TGTGCCAGCAGTTTTGGGGGGCGGTCCTACAATGAGCAGTTCTTC
TRBD2	TRBV6-5	NA	TRBJ2-7	CASSSRLAGGLGEQYF	TGTGCCAGCAGTTCCCGACTAGCGGGAGGTCTAGGCGAGCAGTACTTC
TRBD2	TRBV19	NA	TRBJ2-1	CASSFRRLAGGGSYNEQFF	TGTGCCAGTAGTTTCCGCCGACTAGCGGGAGGTGGTTCCTACAATGAGCAGTTCTTC
NA	TRBV27	NA	TRBJ2-3	CASRASVTQYF	TGTGCCAGCAGGGCGAGCGTTACGCAGTATTTT
NA	TRBV5-1	NA	TRBJ2-5	CASSLDQGRETQYF	TGCGCCAGCAGCTTGGATCAGGGGAGGGAGACCCAGTACTTC
NA	TRBV7-3	NA	TRBJ2-5	CASSLTELPTETQYF	TGTGCCAGCAGCTTAACTGAACTTCCAACGGAGACCCAGTACTTC
TRBD1	TRBV7-9	NA	TRBJ2-2	CASSLTGMGTGELFF	TGTGCCAGCAGCTTGACAGGGATGGGCACCGGGGAGCTGTTTTTT
NA	TRBV7-2	NA	TRBJ2-5	CASSPGLQETQYF	TGTGCCAGCAGCCCAGGCCTCCAAGAGACCCAGTACTTC
TRBD1	TRBV5-1	NA	TRBJ1-2	CASSPGTEIPYGYTF	TGCGCCAGCAGCCCCGGGACAGAAATACCTTATGGCTACACCTTC
TRBD1	TRBV7-9	NA	TRBJ2-7	CASSFDRDEQYF	TGTGCCAGCAGCTTCGACAGGGACGAGCAGTACTTC
TRBD1	TRBV19	NA	TRBJ1-5	CASSRRGQGNQPQHF	TGTGCCAGTAGTCGAAGGGGGCAGGGCAATCAGCCCCAGCATTTT
TRBD2	TRBV5-1	NA	TRBJ2-7	CASHTSDGPYEQYF	TGCGCCAGCCACACTAGCGACGGGCCTTACGAGCAGTACTTC
NA	TRBV5-4	NA	TRBJ1-3	CASSYSSSGNTIYF	TGTGCCAGCAGCTATAGCAGCTCTGGAAACACCATATATTTT
TRBD2	TRBV9	once	TRBJ2-1	CASSKTSGSDNEQFF	TGTGCCAGCAGCAAGACTAGCGGGAGTGACAATGAGCAGTTCTTC
TRBD1	TRBV5-4	NA	TRBJ2-2	CASSSRDRVTGELFF	TGTGCCAGCAGCTCCCGGGACAGGGTCACCGGGGAGCTGTTTTTT
NA	TRBV11-3	NA	TRBJ2-5	CASSLSTYLEEGNQETQYF	TGTGCCAGCAGCTTATCGACATATCTCGAAGAGGGGAATCAAGAGACCCAGTACTTC
NA	TRBV9	NA	TRBJ2-7	CASSRLDGNYEQYF	TGTGCCAGCAGCCGCCTCGACGGAAACTACGAGCAGTACTTC
NA	TRBV7-2	NA	TRBJ2-2	CASSADNTGELFF	TGTGCCAGCAGTGCGGACAACACCGGGGAGCTGTTTTTT
NA	TRBV5-6	NA	TRBJ1-2	CASSLGVPNYGYTF	TGTGCCAGCAGCTTGGGGGTCCCCAACTATGGCTACACCTTC
TRBD1	TRBV4-2	few	TRBJ2-7	CASSQETGGGSYEQYF	TGTGCCAGCAGCCAAGAGACAGGGGGAGGCTCCTACGAGCAGTACTTC
NA	TRBV6-5	NA	TRBJ2-4	CASRRLGGIQYF	TGTGCCAGCAGACGACTAGGAGGCATTCAGTACTTC
TRBD2	TRBV5-1	NA	TRBJ2-2	CASSLLAGAGGELFF	TGCGCCAGCAGCTTACTAGCGGGAGCGGGCGGGGAGCTGTTTTTT
NA	TRBV28	few	TRBJ2-2	CASSLRANTGELFF	TGTGCCAGCAGTCTTCGGGCGAACACCGGGGAGCTGTTTTTT
TRBD1	TRBV7-9	NA	TRBJ1-5	CASSLAGTEGNQPQHF	TGTGCCAGCAGCTTAGCCGGGACAGAGGGCAATCAGCCCCAGCATTTT
NA	TRBV5-1	NA	TRBJ2-5	CASSRDLGDLRKTQYF	TGCGCCAGCAGCCGGGACCTGGGGGACTTAAGAAAGACCCAGTACTTC
TRBD2	TRBV4-3	NA	TRBJ2-5	CASSREPFAEGASGGTQYF	TGCGCCAGCAGCCGCGAGCCATTTGCGGAGGGAGCTAGCGGGGGGACCCAGTACTTC
TRBD1	TRBV14	once	TRBJ1-5	CASSQTGAQPQHF	TGTGCCAGCAGCCAAACAGGGGCTCAGCCCCAGCATTTT
NA	TRBV30	few	TRBJ1-6	CAWSVGRSNSPLHF	TGTGCCTGGAGTGTGGGACGGTCAAATTCACCCCTCCACTTT
NA	TRBV30	NA	TRBJ1-1	CAWSVFLGVTF	TGTGCCTGGAGTGTATTTCTCGGGGTTACCTTT
TRBD2	TRBV30	NA	TRBJ2-3	CAWRSGGRTDTQYF	TGTGCCTGGAGGAGCGGGGGCCGCACAGATACGCAGTATTTT
TRBD1	TRBV11-2	NA	TRBJ2-3	CASSLARDRARDTQYF	TGTGCCAGCAGCTTAGCTCGGGACAGGGCAAGGGATACGCAGTATTTT
TRBD1	TRBV10-3	NA	TRBJ2-5	CAISDYRGETQYF	TGTGCCATCAGTGACTACAGGGGGGAGACCCAGTACTTC
TRBD1	TRBV7-2	NA	TRBJ1-2	CASSTGEGADGYTF	TGTGCCAGCAGCACTGGGGAGGGGGCAGATGGCTACACCTTC
TRBD1	TRBV19	NA	TRBJ1-1	CASSTNRGTEAFF	TGTGCCAGTAGTACAAACAGGGGCACTGAAGCTTTCTTT
NA	TRBV19	NA	TRBJ1-5	CASSIRPKSTAYSNQPQHF	TGTGCCAGTAGTATTCGGCCGAAATCGACAGCCTATAGCAATCAGCCCCAGCATTTT
TRBD2	TRBV5-1	NA	TRBJ2-1	CASSLAGSGRASSYNEQFF	TGCGCCAGCAGCTTGGCCGGTAGCGGGAGGGCAAGCTCCTACAATGAGCAGTTCTTC
TRBD1	TRBV6-5	once	TRBJ2-2	CASSFRTGGTGELFF	TGTGCCAGCAGTTTTCGGACAGGGGGAACCGGGGAGCTGTTTTTT
TRBD2	TRBV7-2	NA	TRBJ2-7	CASSLAVEQYF	TGTGCCAGCAGCCTAGCGGTCGAGCAGTACTTC